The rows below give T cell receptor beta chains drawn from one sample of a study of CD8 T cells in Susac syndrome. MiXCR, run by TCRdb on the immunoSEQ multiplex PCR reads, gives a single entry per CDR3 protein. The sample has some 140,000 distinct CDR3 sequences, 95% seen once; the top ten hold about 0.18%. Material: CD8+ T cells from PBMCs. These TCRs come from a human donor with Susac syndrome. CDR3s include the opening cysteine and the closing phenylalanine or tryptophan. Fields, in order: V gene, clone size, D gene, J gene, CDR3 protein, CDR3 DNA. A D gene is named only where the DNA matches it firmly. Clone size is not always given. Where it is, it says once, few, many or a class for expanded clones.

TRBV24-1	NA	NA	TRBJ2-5	CATSDLCQPQETQYF	TGTGCCACCAGTGATTTATGTCAGCCCCAAGAGACCCAGTACTTC
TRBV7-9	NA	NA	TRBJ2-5	CASSLYPGVGETQYF	TGTGCCAGCAGCTTATATCCCGGGGTAGGAGAGACCCAGTACTTC
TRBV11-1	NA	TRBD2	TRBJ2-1	CASGDGRTYNEQFF	TGTGCCAGCGGAGACGGGAGGACGTACAATGAGCAGTTCTTC
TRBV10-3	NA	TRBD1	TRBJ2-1	CAISRVGGEANEQFF	TGTGCCATCAGTCGGGTAGGGGGCGAGGCAAATGAGCAGTTCTTC
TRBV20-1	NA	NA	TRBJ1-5	CSARDPQGRHQPQHF	TGCAGTGCTAGAGATCCCCAGGGAAGGCACCAGCCCCAGCATTTT
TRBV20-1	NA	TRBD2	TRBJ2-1	CSARDPSGSYNEQFF	TGCAGTGCTAGAGATCCTAGCGGGTCGTACAATGAGCAGTTCTTC
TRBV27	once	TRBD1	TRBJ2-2	CASSFGTGTTGELFF	TGTGCCAGCAGTTTTGGGACAGGGACTACCGGGGAGCTGTTTTTT
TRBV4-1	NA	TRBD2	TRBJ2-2	CASSLLGLAGAGELFF	TGCGCCAGCAGCCTCTTAGGACTAGCGGGAGCCGGGGAGCTGTTTTTT
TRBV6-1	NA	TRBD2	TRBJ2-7	CASSEPAGLAGFYEQYF	TGTGCCAGCAGTGAGCCCGCCGGACTAGCGGGGTTCTACGAGCAGTACTTC
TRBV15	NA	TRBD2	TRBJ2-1	CATSAGGPTNEQFF	TGTGCCACCAGCGCGGGAGGGCCAACGAATGAGCAGTTCTTC
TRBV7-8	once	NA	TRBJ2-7	CASSLQNYEQYF	TGTGCCAGCAGCTTACAGAACTACGAGCAGTACTTC
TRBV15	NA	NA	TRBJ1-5	CATSRVPNQPQHF	TGTGCCACCAGCAGAGTGCCAAATCAGCCCCAGCATTTT
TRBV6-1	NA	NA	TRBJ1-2	CASSESVLTNYGYTF	TGTGCCAGCAGTGAAAGCGTACTAACTAACTATGGCTACACCTTC
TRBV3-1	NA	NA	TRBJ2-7	CASSHGPRDPYEQYF	TGTGCCAGCAGCCATGGGCCCAGGGATCCTTACGAGCAGTACTTC
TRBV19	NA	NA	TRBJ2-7	CASSIYVGAGGAYEQYF	TGTGCCAGTAGTATCTATGTGGGGGCAGGAGGGGCGTACGAGCAGTACTTC
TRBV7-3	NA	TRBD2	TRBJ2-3	CASSLLAGVPDTQYF	TGTGCCAGCAGCTTATTAGCGGGAGTACCAGATACGCAGTATTTT
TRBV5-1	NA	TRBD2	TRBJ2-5	CASSPDWTSGRAVETQYF	TGCGCCAGCAGCCCCGACTGGACTAGCGGGAGGGCCGTTGAGACCCAGTACTTC
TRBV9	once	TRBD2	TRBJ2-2	CASSDTSGGDSGELFF	TGTGCCAGCAGTGACACTAGCGGAGGGGATTCCGGGGAGCTGTTTTTT
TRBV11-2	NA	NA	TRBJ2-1	CASSLGVDQGLAAINNEQFF	TGTGCCAGCAGCTTAGGGGTGGACCAGGGGCTAGCGGCCATCAACAATGAGCAGTTCTTC
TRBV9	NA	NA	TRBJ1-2	CASSALQGGGHGYTF	TGTGCCAGCAGCGCCCTACAGGGCGGGGGCCATGGCTACACCTTC
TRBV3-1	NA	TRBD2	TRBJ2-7	CASSPLAGPYEQYF	TGTGCCAGCAGCCCACTAGCGGGCCCCTACGAGCAGTACTTC
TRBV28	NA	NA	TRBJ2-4	CASSWGENIQYF	TGTGCCAGCAGTTGGGGGGAAAACATTCAGTACTTC
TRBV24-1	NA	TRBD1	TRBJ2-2	CATSDGTDTGELFF	TGTGCCACCAGTGATGGGACAGACACCGGGGAGCTGTTTTTT
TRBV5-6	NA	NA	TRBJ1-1	CASSLVDSTEAFF	TGTGCCAGCAGCTTGGTAGACAGCACTGAAGCTTTCTTT
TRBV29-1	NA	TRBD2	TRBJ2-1	CSVEGLAGVSEQFF	TGCAGCGTTGAAGGTCTAGCGGGAGTCAGTGAGCAGTTCTTC
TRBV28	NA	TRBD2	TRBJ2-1	CASSPRGLAGRYNEQFF	TGTGCCAGCAGTCCAAGGGGACTAGCGGGAAGGTACAATGAGCAGTTCTTC
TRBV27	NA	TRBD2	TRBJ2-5	CASMKVAGYFQETQYF	TGTGCCAGCATGAAGGTAGCGGGGTATTTCCAAGAGACCCAGTACTTC
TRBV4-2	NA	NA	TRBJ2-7	CASSQSTYEQYF	TGTGCCAGCAGCCAGAGTACCTACGAGCAGTACTTC
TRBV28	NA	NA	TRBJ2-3	CASSLGGRSTDTQYF	TGTGCCAGCAGTTTAGGGGGACGGAGCACAGATACGCAGTATTTT
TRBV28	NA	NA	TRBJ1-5	CASSFNQPQHF	TGTGCCAGCAGTTTTAATCAGCCCCAGCATTTT
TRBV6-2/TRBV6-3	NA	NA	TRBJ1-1	CASSYESTEAFF	TGTGCCAGCAGTTATGAAAGCACTGAAGCTTTCTTT
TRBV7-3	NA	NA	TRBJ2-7	CASSLGAATYEQYF	TGTGCCAGCAGCCTTGGGGCAGCTACCTACGAGCAGTACTTC
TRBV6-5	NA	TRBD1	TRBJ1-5	CASAKTGGNQPQHF	TGTGCCAGCGCGAAGACAGGGGGCAATCAGCCCCAGCATTTT
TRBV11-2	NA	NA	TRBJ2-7	CASSLLRVDEQYF	TGTGCCAGCAGCTTACTTCGAGTCGACGAGCAGTACTTC
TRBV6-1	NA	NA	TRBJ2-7	CASSDPDLSYEQYF	TGTGCCAGCAGTGACCCGGACCTCTCCTACGAGCAGTACTTC
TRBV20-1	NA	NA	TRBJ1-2	CSARSDPSLIYGYTF	TGCAGTGCTAGGTCCGATCCCTCCTTGATCTATGGCTACACCTTC
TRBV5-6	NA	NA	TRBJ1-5	CASSLGTESNQPQHF	TGTGCCAGCAGCTTGGGCACCGAAAGCAATCAGCCCCAGCATTTT
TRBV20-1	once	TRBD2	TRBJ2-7	CSARAQSGVSYEQYF	TGCAGTGCTAGAGCTCAAAGCGGGGTCTCCTACGAGCAGTACTTC
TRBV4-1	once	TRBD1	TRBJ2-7	CASSQDRDRVIEQYF	TGCGCCAGCAGCCAAGACCGGGACAGGGTAATCGAGCAGTACTTC
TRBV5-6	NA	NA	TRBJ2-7	CASSLRGLYEQYF	TGTGCCAGCAGCTTAAGGGGGTTATACGAGCAGTACTTC
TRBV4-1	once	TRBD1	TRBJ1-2	CASSQTGGLIDGYTF	TGCGCCAGCAGCCAAACAGGGGGCTTGATCGATGGCTACACCTTC
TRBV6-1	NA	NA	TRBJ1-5	CASRGGRGQPQHF	TGTGCCAGCCGGGGGGGGCGCGGACAGCCCCAGCATTTT
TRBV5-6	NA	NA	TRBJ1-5	CASSLGTANQPQHF	TGTGCCAGCAGCTTGGGGACAGCGAATCAGCCCCAGCATTTT
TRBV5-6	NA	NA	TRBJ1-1	CASLGNTEAFF	TGTGCCAGTCTAGGGAACACTGAAGCTTTCTTT
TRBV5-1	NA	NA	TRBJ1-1	CASSRRGFLREAFF	TGCGCCAGCAGCCGCCGAGGGTTCTTAAGGGAAGCTTTCTTT
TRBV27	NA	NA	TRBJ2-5	CASSTWAEETQYF	TGTGCCAGCAGTACCTGGGCTGAAGAGACCCAGTACTTC
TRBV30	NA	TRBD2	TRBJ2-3	CAWSWAGGPADTQYF	TGTGCCTGGAGTTGGGCGGGAGGGCCGGCAGATACGCAGTATTTT
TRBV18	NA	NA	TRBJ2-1	CASSPQDTDDNEQFF	TGTGCCAGCTCACCACAGGACACTGACGACAATGAGCAGTTCTTC
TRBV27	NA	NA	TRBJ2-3	CASSPVMGPSTDTQYF	TGTGCCAGCAGTCCCGTAATGGGGCCCAGCACAGATACGCAGTATTTT
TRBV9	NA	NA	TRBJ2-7	CASSGGGGGEYEQYF	TGTGCCAGCAGCGGTGGGGGGGGCGGCGAATACGAGCAGTACTTC
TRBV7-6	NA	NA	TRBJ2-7	CASSPRSGYEQYF	TGTGCCAGCAGCCCCCGATCAGGATACGAGCAGTACTTC
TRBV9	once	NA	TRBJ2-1	CASSVFVGSSYPGTPYNEQFF	TGTGCCAGCAGCGTATTTGTTGGGTCAAGCTATCCGGGAACTCCCTACAATGAGCAGTTCTTC
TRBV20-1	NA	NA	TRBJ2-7	CSARRLIIFPSYEQYF	TGCAGTGCCCGACGTCTAATCATCTTCCCCTCCTACGAGCAGTACTTC
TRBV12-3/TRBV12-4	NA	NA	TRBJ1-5	CASTGKAGHQPQHF	TGTGCCAGCACCGGGAAAGCCGGCCATCAGCCCCAGCATTTT
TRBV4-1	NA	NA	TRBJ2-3	CASRRSDTQYF	TGCGCCAGCAGGAGATCAGATACGCAGTATTTT
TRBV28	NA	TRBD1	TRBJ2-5	CASSLFPTGKGETQYF	TGTGCCAGCAGTTTATTCCCGACAGGGAAAGGAGAGACCCAGTACTTC
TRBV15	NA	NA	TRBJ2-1	CATSRAAEGNEQFF	TGTGCCACCAGCAGAGCTGCAGAAGGGAATGAGCAGTTCTTC
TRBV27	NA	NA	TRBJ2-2	CASSLQGTGELFF	TGTGCCAGCAGTCTCCAGGGGACCGGGGAGCTGTTTTTT
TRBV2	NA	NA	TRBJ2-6	CARQEFSGANVLTF	TGTGCCAGGCAGGAATTCTCTGGGGCCAACGTCCTGACTTTC